This TCR beta chain was sequenced for a study of cytomegalovirus exposure and HLA in healthy donors. Study-wide results and caveats: TCR clusters originating in the first cohort tended to co-occur in the 120 validation repertoires, according to a later analysis.

Data came from immunoSEQ multiplex PCR; TCRdb stores just in-frame clones and leaves some out. Here the sample spans some 79,000 clones, around 94% being singletons. It was the 120-subject validation cohort, separate from the approximately 620-subject first cohort, to which the donors belonged. The CDR3 covers 17 residues. With 5 bases clipped from V and 4 bases from J, the junction kept 14 bases outside the gene matches. The germline V gene has CDR1 MNHEY and CDR2 SMNVEV (reference sequence). This clone was counted between two and nine times. The antigen is not known. Sequenced sample: PBMCs. The TCR comes from a woman between 18 and 30 years old in good health and CMV-seropositive. The rearrangement links TRBV27 to TRBJ1-1, with 9 bases aligning to TRBD1. CDR3 residues: CASSTSGTGKSLTEAFF. The CDR3 DNA is TGTGCCAGCAGTACCTCCGGGACAGGGAAATCCCTCACTGAAGCTTTCTTT.